This T cell receptor (beta chain) was found in a study of blood T cell repertoires in COVID-19. On the study more broadly: Whether acute or convalescent, the COVID-19 samples came from the United States, Italy and Spain.

TCRdb's table, derived via immunoSEQ multiplex PCR, lists solely in-frame clones and lacks some. The table lists approximately 90,000 clones, roughly 83% of them singletons, with roughly 32% in the top ten. Germline assignment: CDR1 MDHEN and CDR2 SYDVKM. V lost 5 bases and J 4 bases, leaving 14 bases between the germline ends. There are 14 residues in the CDR3. The sequencing input was peripheral blood. The receptor comes from an elderly woman with active or convalescent COVID-19. The rearrangement links TRBV28 to TRBJ1-2; no definite D call. The CDR3 is CASSLGARGYGYTF. As DNA, the CDR3 is TGTGCCAGCAGTCTCGGCGCGCGCGGCTATGGCTACACCTTC.